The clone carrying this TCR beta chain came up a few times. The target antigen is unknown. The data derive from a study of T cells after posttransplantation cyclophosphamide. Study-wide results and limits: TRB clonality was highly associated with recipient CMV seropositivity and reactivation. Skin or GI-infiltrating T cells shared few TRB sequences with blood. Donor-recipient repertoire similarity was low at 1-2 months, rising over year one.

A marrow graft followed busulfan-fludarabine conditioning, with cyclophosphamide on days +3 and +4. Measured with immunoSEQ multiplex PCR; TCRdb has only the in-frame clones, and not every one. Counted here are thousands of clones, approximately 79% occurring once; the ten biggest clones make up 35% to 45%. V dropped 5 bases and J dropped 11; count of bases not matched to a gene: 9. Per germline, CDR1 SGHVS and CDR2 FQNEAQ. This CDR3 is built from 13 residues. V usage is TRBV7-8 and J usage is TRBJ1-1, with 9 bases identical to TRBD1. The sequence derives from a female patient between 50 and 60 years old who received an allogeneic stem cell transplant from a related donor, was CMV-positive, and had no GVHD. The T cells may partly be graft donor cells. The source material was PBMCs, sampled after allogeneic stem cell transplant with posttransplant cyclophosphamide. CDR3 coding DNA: TGTGCCAGCAGCACGGGACAGGGAAAAAGGGCTTTCTTT. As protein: CASSTGQGKRAFF.